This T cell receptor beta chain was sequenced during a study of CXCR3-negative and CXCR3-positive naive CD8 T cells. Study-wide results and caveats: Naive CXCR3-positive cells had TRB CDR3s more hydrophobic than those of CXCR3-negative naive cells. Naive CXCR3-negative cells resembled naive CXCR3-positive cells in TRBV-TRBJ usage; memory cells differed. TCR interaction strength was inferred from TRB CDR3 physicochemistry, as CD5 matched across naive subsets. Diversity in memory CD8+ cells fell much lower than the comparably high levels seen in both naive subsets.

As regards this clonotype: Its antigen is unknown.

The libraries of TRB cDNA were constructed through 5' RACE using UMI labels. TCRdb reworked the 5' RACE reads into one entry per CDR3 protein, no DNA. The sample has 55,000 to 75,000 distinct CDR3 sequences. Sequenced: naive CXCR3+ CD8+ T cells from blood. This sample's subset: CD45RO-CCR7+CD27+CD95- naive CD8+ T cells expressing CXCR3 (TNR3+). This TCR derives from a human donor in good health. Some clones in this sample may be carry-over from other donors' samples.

The CDR3 region is CSVERSGDNTEAFF. V gene TRBV29-1 combines with J gene TRBJ1-1. Germline CDR1 and CDR2: SQVTM and ANQGSEA. This CDR3 has 14 amino acids.